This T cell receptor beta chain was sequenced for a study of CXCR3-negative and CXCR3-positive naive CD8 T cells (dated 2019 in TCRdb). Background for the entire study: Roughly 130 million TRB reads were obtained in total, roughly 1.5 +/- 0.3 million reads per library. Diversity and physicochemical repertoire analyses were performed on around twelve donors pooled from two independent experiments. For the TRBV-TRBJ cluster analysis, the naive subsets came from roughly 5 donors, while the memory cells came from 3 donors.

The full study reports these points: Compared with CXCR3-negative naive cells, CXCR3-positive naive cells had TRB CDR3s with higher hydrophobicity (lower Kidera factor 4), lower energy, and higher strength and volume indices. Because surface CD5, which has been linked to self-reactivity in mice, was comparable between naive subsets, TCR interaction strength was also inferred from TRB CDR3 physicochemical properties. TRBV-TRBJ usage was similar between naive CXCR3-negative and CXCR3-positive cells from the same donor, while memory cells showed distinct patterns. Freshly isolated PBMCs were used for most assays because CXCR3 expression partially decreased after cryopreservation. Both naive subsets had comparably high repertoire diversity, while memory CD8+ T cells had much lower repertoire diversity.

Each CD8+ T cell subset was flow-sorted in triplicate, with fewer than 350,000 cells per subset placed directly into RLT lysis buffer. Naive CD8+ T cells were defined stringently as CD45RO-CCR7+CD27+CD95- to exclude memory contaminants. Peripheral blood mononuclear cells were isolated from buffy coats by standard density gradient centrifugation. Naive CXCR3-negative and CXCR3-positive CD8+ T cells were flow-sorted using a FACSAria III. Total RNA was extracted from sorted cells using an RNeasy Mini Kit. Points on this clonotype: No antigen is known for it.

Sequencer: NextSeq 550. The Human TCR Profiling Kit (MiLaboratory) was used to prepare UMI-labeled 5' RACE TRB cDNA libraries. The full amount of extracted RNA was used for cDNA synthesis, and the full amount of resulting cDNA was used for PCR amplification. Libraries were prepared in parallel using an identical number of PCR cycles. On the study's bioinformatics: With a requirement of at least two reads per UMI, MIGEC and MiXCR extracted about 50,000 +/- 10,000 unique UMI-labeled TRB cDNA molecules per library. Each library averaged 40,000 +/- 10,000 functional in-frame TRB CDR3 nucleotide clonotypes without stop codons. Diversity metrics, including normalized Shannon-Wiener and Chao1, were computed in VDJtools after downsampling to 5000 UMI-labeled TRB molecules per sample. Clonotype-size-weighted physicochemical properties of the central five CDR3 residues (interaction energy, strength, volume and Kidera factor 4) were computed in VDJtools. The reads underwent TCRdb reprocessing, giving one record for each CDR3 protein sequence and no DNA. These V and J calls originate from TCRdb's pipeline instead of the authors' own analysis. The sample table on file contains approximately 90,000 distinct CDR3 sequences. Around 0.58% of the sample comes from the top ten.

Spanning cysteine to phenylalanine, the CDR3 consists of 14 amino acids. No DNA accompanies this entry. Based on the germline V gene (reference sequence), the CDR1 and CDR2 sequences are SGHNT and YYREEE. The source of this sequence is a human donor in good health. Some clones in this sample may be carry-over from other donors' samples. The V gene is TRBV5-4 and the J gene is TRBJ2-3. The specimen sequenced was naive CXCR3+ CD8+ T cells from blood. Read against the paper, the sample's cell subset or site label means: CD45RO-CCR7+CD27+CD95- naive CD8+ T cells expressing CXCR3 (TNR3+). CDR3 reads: CASSLIGVVDTQYF.